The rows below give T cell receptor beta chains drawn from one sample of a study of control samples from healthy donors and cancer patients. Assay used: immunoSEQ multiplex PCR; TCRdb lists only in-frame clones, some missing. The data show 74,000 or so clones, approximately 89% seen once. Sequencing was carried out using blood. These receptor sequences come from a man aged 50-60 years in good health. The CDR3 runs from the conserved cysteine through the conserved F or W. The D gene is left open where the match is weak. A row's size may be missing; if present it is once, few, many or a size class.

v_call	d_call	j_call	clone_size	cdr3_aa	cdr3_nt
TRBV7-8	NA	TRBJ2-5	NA	CASSQGGSPRAETQYF	TGTGCCAGCAGCCAGGGAGGCTCCCCGCGCGCGGAGACCCAGTACTTC
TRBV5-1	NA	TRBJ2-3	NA	CASSLGTLGDTQYF	TGCGCCAGCAGCTTGGGGACACTAGGGGATACGCAGTATTTT
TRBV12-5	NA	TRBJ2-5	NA	CASGLGGPGQETQYF	TGTGCTAGTGGTTTGGGGGGGCCGGGGCAAGAGACCCAGTACTTC
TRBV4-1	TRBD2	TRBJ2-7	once	CASSQDLAGVSYEQYF	TGCGCCAGCAGCCAAGATTTAGCGGGGGTTTCCTACGAGCAGTACTTC
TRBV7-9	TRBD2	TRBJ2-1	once	CASSLLAGGPSSYNEQFF	TGTGCCAGCAGCTTATTGGCGGGGGGGCCGAGCTCCTACAATGAGCAGTTCTTC
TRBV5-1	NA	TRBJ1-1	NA	CASSLRGTGTEAFF	TGCGCCAGCAGCTTAAGGGGGACTGGGACTGAAGCTTTCTTT
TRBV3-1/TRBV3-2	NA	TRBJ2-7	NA	CASSQDDEQYF	TGTGCCAGCAGCCAAGATGACGAGCAGTACTTC
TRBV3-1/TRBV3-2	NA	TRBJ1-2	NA	CASNLWTSGGPHYGYTF	TGTGCCAGCAACCTATGGACCTCTGGGGGGCCCCACTATGGCTACACCTTC
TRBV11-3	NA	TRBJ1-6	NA	CASSLEANSPLHF	TGTGCCAGCAGCTTAGAAGCCAATTCACCCCTCCACTTT
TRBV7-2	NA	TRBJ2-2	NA	CASRIYTGELFF	TGTGCCAGCAGAATCTACACCGGGGAGCTGTTTTTT
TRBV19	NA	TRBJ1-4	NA	CASTGSLPLEKLFF	TGTGCCAGTACCGGGAGTCTTCCGCTTGAAAAACTGTTTTTT
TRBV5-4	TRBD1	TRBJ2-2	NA	CASSPGQPNSANTGELFF	TGTGCCAGCAGCCCGGGACAGCCGAACTCAGCGAACACCGGGGAGCTGTTTTTT
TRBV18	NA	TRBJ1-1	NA	CASSRGIEAFF	TGTGCCAGCTCAAGGGGAATTGAAGCTTTCTTT
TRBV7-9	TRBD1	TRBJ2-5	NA	CASSWGQFTPETQYF	TGTGCCAGCAGCTGGGGACAGTTCACGCCTGAGACCCAGTACTTC
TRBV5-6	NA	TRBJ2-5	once	CASSPRPLATVGDRETQYF	TGTGCCAGCAGCCCCCGTCCCCTAGCGACAGTGGGGGATAGAGAGACCCAGTACTTC
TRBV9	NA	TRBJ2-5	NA	CASSVVPGETQYF	TGTGCCAGCAGCGTAGTTCCGGGGGAGACCCAGTACTTC
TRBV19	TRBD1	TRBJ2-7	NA	CASSPGQGAYEQYF	TGTGCCAGTAGTCCCGGACAGGGGGCCTACGAGCAGTACTTC
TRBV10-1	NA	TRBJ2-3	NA	CASSESDRGTDTQYF	TGCGCCAGCAGTGAGTCTGACCGGGGCACAGATACGCAGTATTTT
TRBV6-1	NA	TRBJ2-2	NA	CASSEGSGTGELFF	TGTGCCAGCAGTGAAGGTTCGGGGACCGGGGAGCTGTTTTTT
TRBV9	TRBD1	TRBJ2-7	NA	CASSVGTGETGEQYF	TGTGCCAGCAGCGTGGGGACAGGGGAGACAGGAGAGCAGTACTTC
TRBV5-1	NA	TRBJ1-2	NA	CASSPRGGNYGYTF	TGCGCCAGCAGCCCACGGGGAGGGAACTATGGCTACACCTTC
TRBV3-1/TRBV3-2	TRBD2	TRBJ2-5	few	CASSQEGSGGRETQYF	TGTGCCAGCAGCCAAGAGGGAAGCGGGGGGCGAGAGACCCAGTACTTC
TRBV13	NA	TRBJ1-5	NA	CASSLWGNQPQHF	TGTGCCAGCAGCTTATGGGGTAACCAGCCCCAGCATTTT
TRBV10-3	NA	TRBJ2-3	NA	CAISESVGYTDTQYF	TGTGCCATCAGTGAGTCCGTGGGGTACACAGATACGCAGTATTTT
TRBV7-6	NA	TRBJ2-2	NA	CASSSHWSLNTGELFF	TGTGCCAGCAGCTCCCACTGGAGCCTGAACACCGGGGAGCTGTTTTTT
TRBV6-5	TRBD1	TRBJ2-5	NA	CASSYPRDRGGETQYF	TGTGCCAGCAGTTACCCACGGGACAGGGGGGGGGAGACCCAGTACTTC
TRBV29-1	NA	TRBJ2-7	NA	CSVGDTGSYEQYF	TGCAGCGTTGGTGACACAGGCTCCTACGAGCAGTACTTC
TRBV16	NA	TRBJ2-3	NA	CASSQSKDLGDGTDTQYF	TGTGCCAGCAGCCAATCGAAGGACCTGGGAGACGGGACAGATACGCAGTATTTT
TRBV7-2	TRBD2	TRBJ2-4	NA	CASSLVGGVAKNIQYF	TGTGCCAGCAGCTTAGTTGGGGGGGTAGCCAAAAACATTCAGTACTTC
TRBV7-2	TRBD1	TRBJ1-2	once	CASSSRTGDNYGYTF	TGTGCCAGCAGCTCTCGGACAGGGGACAATTATGGCTACACCTTC
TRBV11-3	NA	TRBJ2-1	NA	CASSHLDDYNEQFF	TGTGCCAGCAGCCATCTCGATGACTACAATGAGCAGTTCTTC
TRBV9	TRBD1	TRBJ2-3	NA	CASSVTGGPSTDTQYF	TGTGCCAGCAGCGTAACAGGGGGACCCAGCACAGATACGCAGTATTTT
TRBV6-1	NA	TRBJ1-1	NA	CASSEAGGNTEAFF	TGTGCCAGCAGTGAAGCAGGGGGAAACACTGAAGCTTTCTTT
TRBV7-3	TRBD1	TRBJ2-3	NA	CASSLRAAGQGARNTDTQYF	TGTGCCAGCAGCTTAAGGGCCGCGGGACAGGGGGCGCGGAACACAGATACGCAGTATTTT
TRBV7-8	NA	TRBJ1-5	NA	CASALSAQPQHF	TGTGCCAGCGCCTTATCGGCGCAGCCCCAGCATTTT
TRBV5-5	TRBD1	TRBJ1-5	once	CASSSTGGGNQPQHF	TGTGCCAGCAGCTCGACAGGGGGCGGCAATCAGCCCCAGCATTTT
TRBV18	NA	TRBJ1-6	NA	CASSPQGLGSPLHF	TGTGCCAGCTCACCGCAAGGCCTGGGATCACCCCTCCACTTT
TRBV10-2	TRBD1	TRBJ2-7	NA	CAIRTGDFYEQYF	TGCGCCATCAGGACAGGAGATTTCTACGAGCAGTACTTC
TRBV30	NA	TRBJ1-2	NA	CAWSVYRSYGYTF	TGTGCCTGGAGTGTCTACAGAAGCTATGGCTACACCTTC
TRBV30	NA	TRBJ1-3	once	CAWRETATGVFSGNTIYF	TGTGCCTGGAGGGAAACAGCAACGGGGGTGTTCTCTGGAAACACCATATATTTT
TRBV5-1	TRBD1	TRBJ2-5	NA	CASSLTGGLKETQYF	TGCGCCAGCAGCTTAACAGGGGGGCTCAAAGAGACCCAGTACTTC
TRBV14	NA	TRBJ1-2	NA	CASSQAVGYGYTF	TGTGCCAGCAGCCAAGCTGTTGGGTATGGCTACACCTTC
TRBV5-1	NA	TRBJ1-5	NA	CASSLNDNQPQHF	TGCGCCAGCAGCTTAAATGACAATCAGCCCCAGCATTTT
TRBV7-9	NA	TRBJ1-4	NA	CASSLRQTNEKLFF	TGTGCCAGCAGCTTAAGACAGACTAATGAAAAACTGTTTTTT
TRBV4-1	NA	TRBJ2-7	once	CASSQDQGVLFSYEQYF	TGCGCCAGCAGCCAAGACCAGGGAGTCTTGTTCTCCTACGAGCAGTACTTC
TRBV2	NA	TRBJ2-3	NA	CASSEVARRSTDTQYF	TGTGCCAGCAGTGAAGTAGCCAGGAGAAGCACAGATACGCAGTATTTT
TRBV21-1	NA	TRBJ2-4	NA	CASSKLRRDKNIQYF	TGTGCCAGCAGCAAACTCCGGAGGGACAAAAACATTCAGTACTTC
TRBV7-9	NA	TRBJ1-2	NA	CASSFGEPYYGYTF	TGTGCCAGCAGCTTTGGGGAGCCTTACTATGGCTACACCTTC
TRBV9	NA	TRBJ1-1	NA	CASSSNRDGRNTEAFF	TGTGCCAGCAGCTCTAACCGGGACGGGAGGAACACTGAAGCTTTCTTT
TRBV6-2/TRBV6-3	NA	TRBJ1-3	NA	CASSYSAFSGNTIYF	TGTGCCAGCAGTTACAGCGCGTTCTCTGGAAACACCATATATTTT